The sequence of this T cell receptor beta chain was determined in a study of regulatory T cells in long-lasting Graves disease. This clonotype was found many times. Between the trimmed V and J ends, which lost 6 bases and 1 base, there was a span of 13 bases. Germline CDR1 is MDHEN and CDR2 is SYDVKM. The CDR3 runs to 14 residues. The time point was: newly diagnosed GD, antithyroid drugs for less than 3 months. Construction of the TCR library relied on RNA isolated from PBMCs. Assembly of TCR beta libraries relied on iRepertoire HTBI primers together with Arm-PCR of CDR3 regions. MiXCR was run by TCRdb on the multiplex PCR reads, yielding one entry per CDR3 protein. Of approximately 460,000 distinct CDR3 sequences listed, about a sixth are singletons. These records were also assigned to another study, of T cells in Graves' hyperthyroidism and ophthalmopathy.

The J gene is TRBJ2-7, the V gene TRBV28; D remains ambiguous. Sequencing used peripheral blood mononuclear cells (PBMCs), obtained at new diagnosis, from a patient treated with antithyroid drugs. The sequence derives from a woman aged 30 to 39 with Graves disease. The CDR3 region is CASSHDGFSYEQYF. Written as DNA, the CDR3 is TGTGCCAGCAGCCACGACGGATTTTCCTACGAGCAGTACTTC.